The 4 T cell receptor beta chains below come from one sample, sequenced in a study of glioma-infiltrating T cells (dated by TCRdb to 2016 to 2018). The data were produced on an Illumina MiSeq. TCR alpha and beta CDR3 regions were amplified with the iRepertoire nested amplicon-rescue multiplex PCR (arm-PCR) platform from RNA. TCRdb's own reprocessing of the public reads used fastp at Q25 and MiXCR and kept productive beta chains. Every entry covers one CDR3 protein and lists the most common genes and DNA from its rows. This sample comprises about 130,000 distinct CDR3 sequences, about 22% of them detected only once. The biggest ten clones account for 27% of the sample. The sample consisted of glioma tissue, nonneoplastic brain tissue, or PBMCs (not recorded which). The receptors derive from a human donor with low-grade glioma or glioblastoma, undergoing nonglioma brain surgery, or in good health (not recorded which).

The rearrangement links TRBV7-8 to TRBJ2-1; 11 bases line up with TRBD1. The germline gives CDR1 SGHVS, CDR2 FQNEAQ. The J segment lost 12 bases and the V segment lost 5 bases, leaving 9 bases of the junction unmatched. This CDR3 has 14 amino acids. CDR3 sequence reads: CASSPGTGGRGQFF. CDR3 nucleotide sequence: TGTGCCAGCAGCCCTGGGACAGGGGGTAGGGGGCAGTTCTTC. Full variable domain (missing parts from reference TRBV7-8 and TRBJ2-1): GAGVSQSPRYKVAKRGQDVALRCDPISGHVSLFWYQQALGQGPEFLTYFQNEAQLDKSGLPSDRFFAERPEGSVSTLKIQRTQQEDSAVYLCASSPGTGGRGQFFGPGTRLTVL.

This chain joins TRBV3-1 and TRBJ2-1; D possibly corresponds to TRBD1 (5 bases). The CDR3 runs 13 residues. V shed 2 bases and J shed 13 bases, with 15 bases lying between them. Germline loops: CDR1 LGHDT, CDR2 YNNKEL (reference sequence). CDR3 sequence: CASSQLDTRKQFF. CDR3 nucleotide sequence: TGTGCCAGCAGCCAACTGGACACCCGAAAACAGTTCTTC.

The sample holds many counts of this clonotype. The chain combines TRBV6-1 with TRBJ2-1, with 12 positions matching TRBD2. This CDR3 contains 13 residues. Germline-derived CDR1 and CDR2 are MNHNS and SASEGT. V shed 9 bases and J 6 bases; nucleotides not matched to a gene: 3. CDR3 bases: TGTGCCAGTCGGACTAGCGGGGCCAATGAGCAGTTCTTC. Translating gives CASRTSGANEQFF.

V gene TRBV29-1 combines with J gene TRBJ2-3; TRBD2 is a possible D gene (5 bases). CDR1 is SQVTM and CDR2 is ANQGSEA in the germline V gene. CDR3 length: 15 residues. Trimming removed 3 bases from V and 3 bases from J, with 16 bases in between. CDR3 sequence: CSVEASRALTDTQYF. In DNA, the CDR3 is TGCAGCGTTGAGGCCTCGAGGGCTCTTACAGATACGCAGTATTTT.